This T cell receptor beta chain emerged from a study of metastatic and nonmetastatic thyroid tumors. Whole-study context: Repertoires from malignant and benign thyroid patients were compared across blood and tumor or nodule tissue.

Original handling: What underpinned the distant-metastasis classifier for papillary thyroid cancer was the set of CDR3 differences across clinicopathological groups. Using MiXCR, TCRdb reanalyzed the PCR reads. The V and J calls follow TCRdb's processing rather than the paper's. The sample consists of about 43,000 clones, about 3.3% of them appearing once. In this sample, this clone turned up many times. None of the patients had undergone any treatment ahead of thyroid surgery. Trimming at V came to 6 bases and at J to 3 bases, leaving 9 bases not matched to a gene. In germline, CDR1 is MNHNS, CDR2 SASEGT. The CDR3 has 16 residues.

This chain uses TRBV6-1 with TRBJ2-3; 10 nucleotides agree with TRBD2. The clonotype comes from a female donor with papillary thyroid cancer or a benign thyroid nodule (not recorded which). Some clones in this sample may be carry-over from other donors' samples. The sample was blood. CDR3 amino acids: CASSPGLAAHTDTQYF. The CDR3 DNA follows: TGTGCCAGCAGCCCCGGACTAGCGGCACATACAGATACGCAGTATTTT.